What follows is one T cell receptor (beta chain) and its context. The sample originates from a study of blood T cell repertoires in COVID-19. Original methodology: Reference gene primer amplification in the assay estimated nucleated cell counts. Clones were read by immunoSEQ multiplex PCR, and TCRdb kept only the in-frame ones, dropping some. V and J calls and clone size are as listed in that table; D and trimming were resolved from the DNA. The data contain about 88,000 clones, around 85% of them singletons. The CDR3 is 13 amino acids. The germline CDR1 and CDR2 sequences are MNHNY and SVGAGI (reference sequence). Germline trimming cut 4 bases from V and 3 bases from J; bases unmatched to any gene: 3.

Sequencing was performed on peripheral blood. The J gene is TRBJ2-7, the V gene TRBV6-6; 7 nucleotides match TRBD1. This TCR was recovered from a woman aged 70-85 years with acute or convalescent COVID-19. CDR3 sequence (DNA): TGTGCCAGCAGTTGGGACAGTTTCTACGAGCAGTACGTC. As protein: CASSWDSFYEQYV.